The clone carrying this T cell receptor (beta chain) was recorded many times. Its cognate antigen is unknown. These data belong to a study of breast tumors, draining lymph nodes, adjacent tissues. The study, taken as a whole, reports: Tumors had less TCR diversity than lymph nodes, more than nontumor tissue. Data fit most tumor T cells coming from lymph node, expanding in tumor.

The CDR3 loop spans 13 amino acids. The germline CDR1 and CDR2 sequences are SGHNT and YENEEA. The ends lost 6 bases at V and 5 bases at J; junction bases unmatched: 1. MiXCR, run by TCRdb on the multiplex PCR reads, gives a single entry per CDR3 protein. This table has about 16,000 distinct CDR3 sequences, approximately 42% appearing once. The clonotype originates from a female donor with breast cancer. Some clones in this sample may be carry-over from other donors' samples. The sample was tumor-adjacent breast tissue. The chain joins TRBV11-3 to TRBJ2-2, with TRBD2 identical over 9 bases. The DNA of the CDR3 is TGTGCCAGCAGTCTAGCGGGGACCGGGGAGCTGTTTTTT. Translated: CASSLAGTGELFF.